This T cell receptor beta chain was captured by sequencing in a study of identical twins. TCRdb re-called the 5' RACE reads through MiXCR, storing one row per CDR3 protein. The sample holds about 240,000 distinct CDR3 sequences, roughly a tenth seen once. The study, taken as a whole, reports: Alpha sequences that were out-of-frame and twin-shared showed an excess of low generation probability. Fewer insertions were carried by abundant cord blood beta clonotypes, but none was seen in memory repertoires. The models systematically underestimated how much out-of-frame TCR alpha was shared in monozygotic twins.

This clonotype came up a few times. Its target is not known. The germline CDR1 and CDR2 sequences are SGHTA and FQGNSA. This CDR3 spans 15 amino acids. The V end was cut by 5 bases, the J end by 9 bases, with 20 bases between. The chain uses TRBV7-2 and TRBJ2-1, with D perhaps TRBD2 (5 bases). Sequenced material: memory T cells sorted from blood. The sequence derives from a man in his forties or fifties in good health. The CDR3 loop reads CASSPAGSRESEQFF. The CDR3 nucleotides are TGTGCCAGCAGCCCTGCTGGTTCGAGGGAGTCTGAGCAGTTCTTC.